This entry describes one TCR beta chain. Sequenced by immunoSEQ multiplex PCR; TCRdb stores in-frame clones only, minus some. Here the sample spans 55,000 to 65,000 clones, approximately 90% being singletons. The data originate from a study of OX40 agonist ivuxolimab in advanced cancers. Germline loops: CDR1 ENHRY, CDR2 SYGVKD. With 0 bases removed from V and 8 bases from J, the gap between germline ends came to 11 bases. This CDR3 has 14 amino acids. The chain joins TRBV10-3 to TRBJ2-1; TRBD2 might be the D (6 bases). The specimen was CD4+ or CD8+ T cells sorted from blood, collected in a trial of the OX40 agonist ivuxolimab. This TCR was sampled from an adult with an advanced solid tumor such as melanoma, head and neck, liver or kidney cancer. CDR3 coding DNA: TGTGCCATCAGTGAGTCAATATCTAGCGATGAGCAGTTCTTC. Protein: CAISESISSDEQFF.